The sequence of this T cell receptor (beta chain) was determined in a study of beta chain features in type 1 diabetes. Study-level information: On cell yields, gender and age, patients and healthy donors were similar. The examined sorted cells totaled fewer than 110,000,000 across samples.

Study-level findings and limits: A moderate, significant TCRB CDR3 shortening appeared in type 1 diabetes across four CD4+ subsets. Highly expressing activated T cells could be over-counted with a cDNA template.

This clone was observed a few times. Its antigen is still unknown. Expressed TCRB transcripts were sequenced because the entire RNA isolate underwent reverse transcription. Sequencing was performed with immunoSEQ multiplex PCR; in TCRdb, only in-frame clones are kept and a portion is missing. The sample lists 300,000 to 450,000 clones, roughly an eighth seen once, with 0.017% in the top ten. Source material: naive CD4+ T cells from blood. This receptor was taken from a man younger than 35 in good health.

CDR3 sequence reads: CSVMDRYTEAFF. The CDR3 nucleotides are TGCAGCGTTATGGACAGATACACTGAAGCTTTCTTT. The V gene is TRBV29-1, the J gene TRBJ1-1; TRBD1 might be the D (6 bases). Deletions cut 5 bases from V and 3 bases from J, with 10 bases between. The CDR3 contains 12 residues. Germline assignment: CDR1 SQVTM and CDR2 ANQGSEA.